This T cell receptor (beta chain) was observed in a study of graft-versus-host responses after intestinal transplantation. Study overall: All recipients got anti-thymocyte globulin induction, then tacrolimus and steroids for about three years. Study-level findings and limits: The presence of high graft-versus-host to host-versus-graft clonal ratios in allografts characterized patients with graft-donor T cell macrochimerism.

Trimming took off 8 bases at V and 4 bases at J, with 5 bases between the two ends. The CDR3 has 10 amino acids. Germline V gene data show CDR1 as WSHSY and CDR2 as SAAADI. Only in-frame clones appear in the TCRdb table, and some are missing; sequencing was by immunoSEQ multiplex PCR. The sample lists 95,000 or so clones; about nine tenths were seen once. A word on this clone: Its antigen is undetermined.

This receptor was obtained from a human patient who received an intestinal transplant, so some T cells may come from the graft donor. Sample: PBMCs, taken about 440 days after intestinal transplant. V and J are TRBV10-2 and TRBJ1-1, with a weak D call TRBD1 (5 bases). The CDR3 DNA sequence: TGCGCCAGCGGGGGCACTGAAGCTTTCTTT. This encodes CASGGTEAFF.